These 24 T cell receptor beta chains originate from one sample sequenced in a study of tumor-infiltrating lymphocytes in primary liver carcinoma. Blood RNA came from unsorted whole blood; germline DNA was also extracted. A primer matching the constant region was used to make TCR beta cDNA from approximately 0.45 ug of total RNA. Slightly modified ARM-PCR with three nested multiplex PCR rounds yielded TCR beta libraries. TRBV1-TRBV30 forward primers paired with a C-beta reverse primer drove the first two PCR rounds, ten to eleven cycles each. TCRdb processed the multiplex PCR reads anew with MiXCR; each CDR3 protein has one entry. Seen here are around 210,000 distinct CDR3 sequences, less than 70% observed once, and the top ten hold roughly 7%. The sample comprised peripheral blood. These receptor sequences come from a woman in her fifties or sixties with primary liver carcinoma and hepatitis B virus infection.

This chain joins TRBV4-1 and TRBJ1-2, with 7 nucleotides matching TRBD1. Trimming at V came to 4 bases and at J to 2 bases, leaving 1 base not matched to a gene. This CDR3 spans 13 amino acids. CDR1 is MGHRA and CDR2 is YSYEKL in the germline V gene. The CDR3 is CASSPTGNYGYTF. The CDR3 coding sequence is TGCGCCAGCAGCCCGACAGGGAACTATGGCTACACCTTC.

With respect to this clonotype: The junction and the germline gene differ at one end; a read error may be behind it. The J gene is TRBJ2-6, the V gene TRBV13, with D tentatively TRBD1 (5 bases). Germline assignment: CDR1 PRHDT and CDR2 FYEKMQ (reference sequence). This CDR3 comprises 18 residues. The CDR3 DNA sequence: TGTGCCAGCAGCTTATCGGTAATGACGGGCTCTGGGGCCTACGTCCTGACTTTC. The encoded protein is CASSLSVMTGSGAYVLTF.

This clonotype was observed many times. V gene TRBV12-3 or TRBV12-4 combines with J gene TRBJ2-1, with D perhaps TRBD2 (7 bases). The CDR3 is 15 amino acids. The V and J ends lost 3 bases and 8 bases respectively, with 17 bases between them. CDR3 bases: TGTGCCAGCAGTTTTAAAAGAGGGGGGGTTCATGAGCAGTTCTTC. Translation: CASSFKRGGVHEQFF.

V gene TRBV4-2 combines with J gene TRBJ1-5; the D is unclear. The germline CDR1 and CDR2 sequences are LGHNA and YNFKEQ. There are 16 residues in the CDR3. The V end was cut by 0 bases, the J end by 4 bases, with 13 bases between. The CDR3 reads CASSQDAQSRNQPQHF. For the CDR3, the DNA is TGTGCCAGCAGCCAAGATGCCCAATCCCGTAATCAGCCCCAGCATTTT.

This clonotype came up a few times. The CDR3 bases are TGTGCCAGCAGTTTACGGGGGCGATCCAAAAACATTCAGTACTTC. Residues: CASSLRGRSKNIQYF. This chain links TRBV28 with TRBJ2-4; D possibly uses TRBD1 or TRBD2 (6 bases each). CDR1 is MDHEN, CDR2 SYDVKM, per germline. The ends were cut back, 2 bases at V and 2 bases at J, with 10 bases in the middle. CDR3 length: 15 amino acids.

About this clonotype: A much larger clone lies a single base off, so this may be a read error. The rearrangement links TRBV10-3 to TRBJ2-1, with D perhaps TRBD2 (5 bases). Trimming removed 2 bases from V and 5 bases from J, with 13 bases in between. Germline V gene sequence: CDR1 ENHRY, CDR2 SYGVKD. This CDR3 is 15 amino acids long. The CDR3, as DNA: TGTGCCATCAGTGAGACGAGCGGAGACCACAATGAGCAGTTCTTC. Protein product: CAISETSGDHNEQFF.

To note about this clonotype: A read error is possible here, since a much larger clone lies one base away. The rearrangement uses TRBV29-1 and TRBJ1-1; D ambiguous. This CDR3 region has 13 residues. The germline V and J ends were trimmed by 6 bases and 1 base, with 12 bases remaining between them. CDR1 is SQVTM, CDR2 ANQGSEA, per germline. CDR3 protein: CSVGLAANTEAFF. CDR3 bases: TGCAGCGTGGGCTTGGCAGCGAACACTGAAGCTTTCTTT.

With regard to this clonotype: The conserved closing phenylalanine or tryptophan is absent in this CDR3, likely reflecting a read error. The DNA is omitted, as the CDR3 cannot be located on it reliably, and the CDR3 follows TCRdb's listing. The chain joins TRBV11-1 to TRBJ2-1. The germline CDR1 and CDR2 sequences are SGHAT and FQDESV (reference sequence). The CDR3 spans 14 amino acids, including both terminal residues. The CDR3 here is CASSLSGTYNEQSI.

As concerns this clonotype: This CDR3 is missing its conserved last phenylalanine or tryptophan, likely due to a read error. V usage is TRBV12-3 or TRBV12-4 and J usage is TRBJ2-3; 7 positions match TRBD1. The CDR3 covers 15 residues. V was clipped by 3 bases and J by 4 bases; unmatched bases: 7. In DNA, the CDR3 is TGTGCCAGCAGTTTTCGGCAGGGGGTCGCAGATACGCAGTATTTG. It codes for CASSFRQGVADTQYL.

In this sample, this clonotype turned up a few times. This sequence joins TRBV5-1 and TRBJ1-5; the D is unclear. V lost 0 bases, J lost 3 bases, and 10 bases lay in between. This CDR3 spans 15 amino acids. Germline CDR1 and CDR2: SGHRS and YFSETQ. The CDR3 spells CASSLGVQINQPQHF. The DNA for the CDR3 is TGCGCCAGCAGCTTGGGGGTACAGATCAATCAGCCCCAGCATTTT.

The chain has TRBV5-1 and TRBJ2-7; D ambiguous. V shed 0 bases and J shed 3 bases, with 10 bases lying between them. This CDR3 region has 14 residues. The germline CDR1 and CDR2 sequences are SGHRS and YFSETQ. CDR3 sequence (DNA): TGCGCCAGCAGCTTGGAGGCTAGAATCTACGAGCAGTACTTC. This codes for CASSLEARIYEQYF.

This chain joins TRBV28 and TRBJ1-1; TRBD1 might be the D (6 bases). The germline V gene has CDR1 MDHEN and CDR2 SYDVKM. V gave up 6 bases and J gave up 3 bases, with 8 bases separating them. This CDR3 spans 12 amino acids. CDR3 coding DNA: TGTGCCAGCAGAGGGGGGTACACTGAAGCTTTCTTT. Translation gives CASRGGYTEAFF.

The CDR3 nucleotides read TGTGCCAGCAACGAGTGGTCAGGCAATGAGCAGTTCTTC. Translating it yields CASNEWSGNEQFF. The chain employs TRBV9 and TRBJ2-1; D gene unclear. The V end was cut by 6 bases, the J end by 6 bases, with 13 bases between. The CDR3 has 13 amino acids. The V gene's germline CDR1 is SGDLS and CDR2 YYNGEE.

Ten or more counts support this clonotype. The genes are TRBV4-1 and TRBJ1-2; 10 nucleotides agree with TRBD1. J lost 4 bases, V lost 3 bases, and 5 bases had no gene match. The CDR3 totals 15 residues. Germline lookup yields CDR1 MGHRA and CDR2 YSYEKL. In DNA, the CDR3 is TGCGCCAGCAGCCAGTCGACAGGGGGCGCCTATGGCTACACCTTC. Protein sequence: CASSQSTGGAYGYTF.

V gene TRBV4-1 combines with J gene TRBJ2-7; TRBD1 matches at 7 bases. The CDR3 contains 17 residues. The germline gives CDR1 MGHRA, CDR2 YSYEKL. Losses at the gene ends were 4 bases for V and 0 bases for J; bases not matched to a gene: 12. The CDR3 bases are TGCGCCAGCAGCCGAGAATCGGCGGACAGGAGCTCCTACGAGCAGTACTTC. The encoded protein is CASSRESADRSSYEQYF.

A word on this clonotype: A read error is possible here, since a much larger clone lies one base away. V gene TRBV4-2 combines with J gene TRBJ2-3; D unresolved. Germline V CDR1 and CDR2: LGHNA, YNFKEQ. The CDR3 has 14 residues. In DNA, the CDR3 is TGTGCCAGCAGCCAAGTTCTGGGATCAGATGCGCAGTATTTT. This sequence encodes CASSQVLGSDAQYF.

The rearrangement joins TRBV20-1 to TRBJ2-2, with 9 bases identical to TRBD2. V shed 7 bases, J shed 5 bases, and the junction held 8 bases outside the gene matches. The CDR3 has 14 residues. Germline CDR1 is DFQATT and CDR2 is SNEGSKA (reference sequence). CDR3 sequence: CSDIAGVGTGELFF. The CDR3 nucleotides are TGCAGTGATATAGCGGGAGTAGGTACCGGGGAGCTGTTTTTT.

This clonotype occurred a few times. The CDR3 reads CASSSGMAGANVLTF. DNA for the CDR3: TGTGCCAGCAGTTCAGGGATGGCTGGGGCCAACGTCCTGACTTTC. The V and J genes are TRBV12-3 or TRBV12-4 and TRBJ2-6, with D possibly being TRBD1 (5 bases). The CDR3 extends over 15 amino acids. Trimming shortened V by 4 bases and J by 2 bases, and 9 bases separated the two germline ends.

Points on this clonotype: A much bigger clone sits one base away, suggesting this may be a read error. The rearrangement links TRBV4-1 to TRBJ1-1; D gene uncertain. The germline CDR1 and CDR2 sequences are MGHRA and YSYEKL. CDR3 size: 14 residues. Trimming cost V 3 bases and J 5 bases, with 13 bases left between them. As DNA, the CDR3 is TGCGCCAGCAGCCACGATACGGCAGGAACTGAAGCTTTCTTT. Its translation: CASSHDTAGTEAFF.

Note on this clonotype: At one of its ends the junction is not consistent with the germline gene, which may arise from a read error. This chain uses TRBV11-2 with TRBJ2-5; a possible D gene is TRBD2 (8 bases). Germline lookup yields CDR1 SGHAT and CDR2 FQNNGV. This CDR3 comprises 17 residues. CDR3 in DNA: TGTGCCAGCAGCAGACCTACAGGGGCCATCGGGGGGGAGACCGAGTACTTC. This encodes CASSRPTGAIGGETEYF.

Concerning this clonotype itself: The junction differs from germline at one of its ends, possibly a read error. The chain is built from TRBV10-3 and TRBJ2-7; the D is unclear. The CDR3 consists of 13 residues. Germline CDR1 is ENHRY and CDR2 is SYGVKD. The CDR3 DNA follows: TGTGACATCAGTGGGCTGGGGAAGCATGAGCAGTACTTC. Its translation is CDISGLGKHEQYF.

This clonotype was recorded many times. The V and J genes are TRBV29-1 and TRBJ2-3; D is unclear. With 7 bases removed from V and 2 bases from J, the gap between germline ends came to 22 bases. CDR3 length: 16 amino acids. Germline V gene sequence: CDR1 SQVTM, CDR2 ANQGSEA. CDR3 protein: CSADVRARQLTDTQYF. The CDR3 bases are TGCAGCGCCGACGTTCGAGCGAGACAACTCACAGATACGCAGTATTTT.

As concerns this clonotype: A read error may be the cause here, since a much bigger clone is one base away. The chain is built from TRBV10-3 and TRBJ2-7, with D tentatively TRBD1 (6 bases). Germline assignment: CDR1 ENHRY and CDR2 SYGVKD. The CDR3 is 14 amino acids. In nucleotides, the CDR3 is TGTGCCATCACCGCCGGGACACCACCCTACGAGCAGCACTTC. Its protein product is CAITAGTPPYEQHF.

Comment on this clonotype: A read error may produce the germline difference seen at one junction end. DNA of the CDR3: TGTGTCAGCAGCTTAGATCTTTGGGCCGCGAACACTGAAGCTTTCTTT. Protein product: CVSSLDLWAANTEAFF. This chain connects TRBV11-2 to TRBJ1-1; no clear D gene. The CDR3 runs 16 residues. Per germline, CDR1 SGHAT and CDR2 FQNNGV.